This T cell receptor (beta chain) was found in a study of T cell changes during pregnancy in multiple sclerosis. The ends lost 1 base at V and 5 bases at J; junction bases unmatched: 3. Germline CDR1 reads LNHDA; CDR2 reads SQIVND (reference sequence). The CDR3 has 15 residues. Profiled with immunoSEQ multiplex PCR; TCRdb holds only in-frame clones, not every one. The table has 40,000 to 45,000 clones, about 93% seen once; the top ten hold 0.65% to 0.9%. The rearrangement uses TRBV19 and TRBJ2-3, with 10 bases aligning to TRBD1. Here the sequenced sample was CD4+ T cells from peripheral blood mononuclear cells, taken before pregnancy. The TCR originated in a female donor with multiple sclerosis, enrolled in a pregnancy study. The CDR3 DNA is TGTGCCAGTAGTATAGGACAGGGGGCTGAAGATACGCAGTATTTT. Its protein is CASSIGQGAEDTQYF. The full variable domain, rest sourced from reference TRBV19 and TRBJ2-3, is DGGITQSPKYLFRKEGQNVTLSCEQNLNHDAMYWYRQDPGQGLRLIYYSQIVNDFQKGDIAEGYSVSREKKESFPLTVTSAQKNPTAFYLCASSIGQGAEDTQYFGPGTRLTVL.